The rows below give T cell receptor beta chains drawn from one sample of a study of blood T cell repertoires in COVID-19. The assay was immunoSEQ multiplex PCR, and TCRdb's table has in-frame clones only and misses some. Of about 250,000 clones listed, 75% to 90% are singletons. The sample taken for sequencing was PBMCs or T cells enriched from blood (not recorded which). The origin of the receptors is a woman aged 25 to 39 with acute COVID-19. The CDR3 runs from the conserved cysteine through the conserved F or W. The D gene is left open where the match is weak. Size is omitted from some rows. Given values are once, few, many or a class for expanded clones.

v_gene: TRBV19
d_gene: NA
j_gene: TRBJ2-3
abundance: NA
CDR3nt: TGTGCCAGTAGTACAGCGAGGCCAGATACGCAGTATTTT
CDR3aa: CASSTARPDTQYF

v_gene: TRBV2
d_gene: NA
j_gene: TRBJ2-7
abundance: few
CDR3nt: TGTGCCAGCAGTGATTTCCTGGACAAACGCTCCTACGAGCAGTACTTC
CDR3aa: CASSDFLDKRSYEQYF

v_gene: TRBV2
d_gene: TRBD2
j_gene: TRBJ2-7
abundance: NA
CDR3nt: TGTGCCAGCTTCGAGCGGGAGTTATCCTACGAGCAGTACTTC
CDR3aa: CASFERELSYEQYF

v_gene: TRBV29-1
d_gene: NA
j_gene: TRBJ2-7
abundance: NA
CDR3nt: TGCAGCGTTGTGGCCACGCAACCGCCGCGGGACGAGCAGTACTTC
CDR3aa: CSVVATQPPRDEQYF

v_gene: TRBV7-2
d_gene: TRBD2
j_gene: TRBJ2-7
abundance: once
CDR3nt: TGTGCCAGCAGCCTCGGGACTAGCGTTCGCGAGCAGTACTTC
CDR3aa: CASSLGTSVREQYF

v_gene: TRBV7-2
d_gene: NA
j_gene: TRBJ1-2
abundance: NA
CDR3nt: TGTGCCAGCAGCTTCGCCCCCGGGGGAGAGGTTGGCTACACCTTC
CDR3aa: CASSFAPGGEVGYTF

v_gene: TRBV29-1
d_gene: TRBD2
j_gene: TRBJ2-1
abundance: NA
CDR3nt: TGCAGCGTTCAACCGGCGGGGGTAAATGAGCAGTTCTTC
CDR3aa: CSVQPAGVNEQFF

v_gene: TRBV10-3
d_gene: TRBD1
j_gene: TRBJ1-3
abundance: NA
CDR3nt: TGTGCCACGCAGGACAGGGTCTCTGGAAACACCATATATTTT
CDR3aa: CATQDRVSGNTIYF

v_gene: TRBV5-4
d_gene: TRBD1
j_gene: TRBJ2-2
abundance: NA
CDR3nt: TGTGCCAGCAACTTAGGGGGCGTCAGCACCGGGGAGCTGTTTTTT
CDR3aa: CASNLGGVSTGELFF

v_gene: TRBV3-1/TRBV3-2
d_gene: NA
j_gene: TRBJ1-1
abundance: NA
CDR3nt: TGTGCCAGCAGCCAAGATGAGGGATCAGCTTTCTTT
CDR3aa: CASSQDEGSAFF

v_gene: TRBV13
d_gene: NA
j_gene: TRBJ2-3
abundance: NA
CDR3nt: TGTGCCAGCAGCACCGAGCCCCGACGGGCGGGAGATACGCAGTATTTT
CDR3aa: CASSTEPRRAGDTQYF

v_gene: TRBV6-5
d_gene: TRBD1
j_gene: TRBJ1-5
abundance: NA
CDR3nt: TGTGCCAGCAGTAAGACAGGGGCGGCCAATCAGCCCCAGCATTTT
CDR3aa: CASSKTGAANQPQHF

v_gene: TRBV28
d_gene: NA
j_gene: TRBJ1-2
abundance: NA
CDR3nt: TGTGCCACCGAGAACAGTAGTCATAACTATGGCTACACCTTC
CDR3aa: CATENSSHNYGYTF

v_gene: TRBV7-2
d_gene: NA
j_gene: TRBJ1-5
abundance: NA
CDR3nt: TGTGCCAGCAGCTTAGTCGCAGGTAGCGGTCAGCCCCAGCATTTT
CDR3aa: CASSLVAGSGQPQHF

v_gene: TRBV5-4
d_gene: TRBD1
j_gene: TRBJ1-5
abundance: NA
CDR3nt: TGTGCCAGCAGCTTGTGGGGACAGGGGAATCAGCCCCAGCATTTT
CDR3aa: CASSLWGQGNQPQHF